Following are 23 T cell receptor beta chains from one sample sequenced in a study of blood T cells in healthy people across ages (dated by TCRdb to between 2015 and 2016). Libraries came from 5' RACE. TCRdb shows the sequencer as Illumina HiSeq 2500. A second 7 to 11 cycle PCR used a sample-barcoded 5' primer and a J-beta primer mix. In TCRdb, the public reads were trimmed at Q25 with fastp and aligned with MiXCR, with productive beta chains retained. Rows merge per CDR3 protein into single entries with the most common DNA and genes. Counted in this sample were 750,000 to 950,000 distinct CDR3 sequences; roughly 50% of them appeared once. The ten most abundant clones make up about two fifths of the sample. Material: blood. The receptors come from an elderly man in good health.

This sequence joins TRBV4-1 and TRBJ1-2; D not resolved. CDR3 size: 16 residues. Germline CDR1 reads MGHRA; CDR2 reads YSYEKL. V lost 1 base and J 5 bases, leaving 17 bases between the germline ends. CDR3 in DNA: TGCGCCAGCAGCCAAGCGTCCCCCTTCCGGCTGTATGGCTACACCTTC. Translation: CASSQASPFRLYGYTF.

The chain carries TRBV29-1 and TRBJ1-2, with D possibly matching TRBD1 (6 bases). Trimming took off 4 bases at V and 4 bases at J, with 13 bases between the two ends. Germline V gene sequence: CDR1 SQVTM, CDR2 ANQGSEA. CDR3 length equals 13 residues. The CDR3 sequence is CSVVGGAGYGYTF. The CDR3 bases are TGCAGCGTTGTGGGGGGCGCAGGCTATGGCTACACCTTC.

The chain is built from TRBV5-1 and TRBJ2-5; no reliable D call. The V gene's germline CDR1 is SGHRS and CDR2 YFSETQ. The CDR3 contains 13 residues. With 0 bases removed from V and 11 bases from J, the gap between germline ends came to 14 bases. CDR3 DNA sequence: TGCGCCAGCAGCTTGGCTCCGGCTTTGGAGCAGTACTTC. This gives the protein CASSLAPALEQYF. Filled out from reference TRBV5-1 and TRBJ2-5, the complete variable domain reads KAGVTQTPRYLIKTRGQQVTLSCSPISGHRSVSWYQQTPGQGLQFLFEYFSETQRNKGNFPGRFSGRQFSNSRSEMNVSTLELGDSALYLCASSLAPALEQYFGPGTRLLVL.

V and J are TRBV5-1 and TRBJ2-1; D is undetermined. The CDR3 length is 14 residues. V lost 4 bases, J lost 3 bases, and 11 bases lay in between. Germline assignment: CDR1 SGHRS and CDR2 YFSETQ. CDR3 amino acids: CASSRGRVYNEQFF. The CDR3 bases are TGCGCCAGCAGCAGAGGACGGGTCTACAATGAGCAGTTCTTC.

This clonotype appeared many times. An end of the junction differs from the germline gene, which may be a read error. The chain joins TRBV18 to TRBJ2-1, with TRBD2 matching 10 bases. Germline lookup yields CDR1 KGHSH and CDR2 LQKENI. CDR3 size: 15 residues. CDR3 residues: CASSPLAGTYNEQFF. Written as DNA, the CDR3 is TGCGCCAGCAGCCCACTAGCGGGGACGTACAATGAGCAGTTCTTC.

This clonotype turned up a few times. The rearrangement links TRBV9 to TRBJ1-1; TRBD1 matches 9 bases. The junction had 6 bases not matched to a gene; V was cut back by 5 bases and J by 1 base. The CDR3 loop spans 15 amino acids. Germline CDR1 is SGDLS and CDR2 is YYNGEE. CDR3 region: CASSRTTGGNTEAFF. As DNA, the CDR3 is TGTGCCAGCAGTAGGACGACAGGGGGGAACACTGAAGCTTTCTTT. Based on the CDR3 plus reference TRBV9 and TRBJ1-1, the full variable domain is DSGVTQTPKHLITATGQRVTLRCSPRSGDLSVYWYQQSLDQGLQFLIQYYNGEERAKGNILERFSAQQFPDLHSELNLSSLELGDSALYFCASSRTTGGNTEAFFGQGTRLTVV.

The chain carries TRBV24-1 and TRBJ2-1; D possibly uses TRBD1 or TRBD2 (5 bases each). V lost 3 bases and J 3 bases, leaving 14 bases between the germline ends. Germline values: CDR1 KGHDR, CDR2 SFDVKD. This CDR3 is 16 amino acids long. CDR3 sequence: CATSDHPGRGYNEQFF. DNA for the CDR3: TGTGCCACCAGTGATCACCCGGGACGGGGCTACAATGAGCAGTTCTTC.

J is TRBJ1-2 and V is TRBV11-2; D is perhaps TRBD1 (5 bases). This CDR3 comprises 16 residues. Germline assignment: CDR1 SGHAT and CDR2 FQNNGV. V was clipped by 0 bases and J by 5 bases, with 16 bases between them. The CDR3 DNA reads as TGTGCCAGCAGCTTAGATTTGGGGCTGAGGCAGTATGGCTACACCTTC. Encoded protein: CASSLDLGLRQYGYTF.

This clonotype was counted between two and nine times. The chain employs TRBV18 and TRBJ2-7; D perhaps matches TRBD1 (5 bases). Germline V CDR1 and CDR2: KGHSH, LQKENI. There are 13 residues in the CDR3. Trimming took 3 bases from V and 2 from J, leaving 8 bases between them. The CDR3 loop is CASSPDRTYEQYF. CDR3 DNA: TGTGCCAGCTCACCCGACAGAACCTACGAGCAGTACTTC.

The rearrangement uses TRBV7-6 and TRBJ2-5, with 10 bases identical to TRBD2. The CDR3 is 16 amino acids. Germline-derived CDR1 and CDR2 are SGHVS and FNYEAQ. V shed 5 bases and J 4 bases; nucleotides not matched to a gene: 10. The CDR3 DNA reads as TGTGCCAGCAGCCTCGCTAGCGGGAGTCAGGGAGAGACCCAGTACTTC. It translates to CASSLASGSQGETQYF.

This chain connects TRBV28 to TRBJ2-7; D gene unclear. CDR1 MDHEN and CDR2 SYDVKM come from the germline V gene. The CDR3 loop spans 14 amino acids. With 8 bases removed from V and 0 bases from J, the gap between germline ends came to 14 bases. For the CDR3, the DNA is TGTGCCAGCGAGGACGGTAGAAGCTCCTACGAGCAGTACTTC. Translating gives CASEDGRSSYEQYF. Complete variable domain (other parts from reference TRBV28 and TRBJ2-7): DVKVTQSSRYLVKRTGEKVFLECVQDMDHENMFWYRQDPGLGLRLIYFSYDVKMKEKGDIPEGYSVSREKKERFSLILESASTNQTSMYLCASEDGRSSYEQYFGPGTRLTVT.

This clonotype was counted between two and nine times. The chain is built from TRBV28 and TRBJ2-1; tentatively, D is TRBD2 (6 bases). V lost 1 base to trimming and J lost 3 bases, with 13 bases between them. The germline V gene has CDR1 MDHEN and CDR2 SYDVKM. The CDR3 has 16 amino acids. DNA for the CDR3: TGTGCCAGCAGTTTATACCGGGGGATGGGCTACAATGAGCAGTTCTTC. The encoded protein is CASSLYRGMGYNEQFF.

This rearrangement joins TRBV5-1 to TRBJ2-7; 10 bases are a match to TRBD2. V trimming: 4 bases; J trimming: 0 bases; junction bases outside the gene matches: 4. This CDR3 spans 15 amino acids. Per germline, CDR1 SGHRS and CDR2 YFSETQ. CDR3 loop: CASSEGTSASYEQYF. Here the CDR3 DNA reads TGCGCCAGCAGCGAAGGGACTAGCGCCTCCTACGAGCAGTACTTC.

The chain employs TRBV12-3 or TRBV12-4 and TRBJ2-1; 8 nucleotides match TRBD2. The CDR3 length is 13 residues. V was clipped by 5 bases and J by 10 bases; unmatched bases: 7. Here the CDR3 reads CASSPGLEREQFF. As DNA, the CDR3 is TGTGCCAGCAGTCCGGGACTAGAGCGAGAGCAGTTCTTC.

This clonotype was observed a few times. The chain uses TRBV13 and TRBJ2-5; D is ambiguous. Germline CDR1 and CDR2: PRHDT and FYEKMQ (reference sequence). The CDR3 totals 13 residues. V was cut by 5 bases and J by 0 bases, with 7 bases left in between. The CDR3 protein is CASSEGHQETQYF. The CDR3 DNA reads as TGTGCCAGCAGCGAAGGCCACCAAGAGACCCAGTACTTC.

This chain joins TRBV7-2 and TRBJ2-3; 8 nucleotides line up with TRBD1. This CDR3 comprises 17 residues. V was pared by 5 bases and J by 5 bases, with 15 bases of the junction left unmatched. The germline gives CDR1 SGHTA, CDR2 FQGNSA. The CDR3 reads CASSPRPGRGPQDTQYF. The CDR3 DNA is TGTGCCAGCAGCCCCCGCCCCGGCAGGGGGCCTCAAGATACGCAGTATTTT.

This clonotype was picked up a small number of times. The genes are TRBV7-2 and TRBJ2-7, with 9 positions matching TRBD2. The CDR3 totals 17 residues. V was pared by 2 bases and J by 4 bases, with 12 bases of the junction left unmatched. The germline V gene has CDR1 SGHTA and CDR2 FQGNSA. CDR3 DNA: TGTGCCAGCAGCTTACGGGGGCCCTCAGCGGGAGGTTACGAGCAGTACTTC. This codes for CASSLRGPSAGGYEQYF.

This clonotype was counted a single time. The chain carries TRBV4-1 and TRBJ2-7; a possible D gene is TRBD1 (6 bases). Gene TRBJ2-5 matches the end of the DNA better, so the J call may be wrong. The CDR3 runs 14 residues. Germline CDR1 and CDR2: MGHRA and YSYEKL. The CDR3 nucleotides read TGCGCCAGCAGCCAAGCAGGGGCTGGCGAGACCCAGTACTTC. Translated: CASSQAGAGETQYF.

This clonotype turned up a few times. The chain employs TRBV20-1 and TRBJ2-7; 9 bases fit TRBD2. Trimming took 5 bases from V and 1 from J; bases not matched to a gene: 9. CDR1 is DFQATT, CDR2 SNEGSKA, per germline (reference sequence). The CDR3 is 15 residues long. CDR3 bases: TGCAGTGCTCATAGCGGGAGCGGGTTTTCCTACGAGCAGTACTTC. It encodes CSAHSGSGFSYEQYF.

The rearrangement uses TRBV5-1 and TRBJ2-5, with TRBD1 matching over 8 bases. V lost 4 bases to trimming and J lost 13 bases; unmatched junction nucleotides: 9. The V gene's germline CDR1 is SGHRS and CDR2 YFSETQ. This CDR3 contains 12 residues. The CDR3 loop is CASSQDRAVRYF. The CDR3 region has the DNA TGCGCCAGCAGCCAGGACAGGGCGGTTCGGTACTTC.

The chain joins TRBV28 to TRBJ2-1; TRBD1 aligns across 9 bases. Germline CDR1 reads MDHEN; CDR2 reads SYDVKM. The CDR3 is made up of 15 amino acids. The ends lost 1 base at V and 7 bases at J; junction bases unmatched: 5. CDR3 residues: CASSLSRQGGNEQFF. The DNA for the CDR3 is TGTGCCAGCAGTTTATCCCGACAGGGGGGAAATGAGCAGTTCTTC.

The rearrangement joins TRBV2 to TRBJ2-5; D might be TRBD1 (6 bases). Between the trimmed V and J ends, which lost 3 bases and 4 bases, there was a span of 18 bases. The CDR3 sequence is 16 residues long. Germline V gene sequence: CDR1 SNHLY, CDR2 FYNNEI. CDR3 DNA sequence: TGTGCCAGCAGTGATTCCCGGGACACATCTGTAGAGACCCAGTACTTC. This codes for CASSDSRDTSVETQYF.

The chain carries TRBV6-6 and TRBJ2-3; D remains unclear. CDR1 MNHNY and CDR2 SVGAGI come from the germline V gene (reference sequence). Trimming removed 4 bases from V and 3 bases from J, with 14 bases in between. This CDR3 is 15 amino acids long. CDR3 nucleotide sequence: TGTGCCAGCAGTTGCGAAAGGGCTCGGACAGATACGCAGTATTTT. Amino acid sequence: CASSCERARTDTQYF.